The text below deals with one T cell receptor (beta chain). This clonotype was detected many times. No antigen is known for it. The input lacks base qualities; no much larger clone sits a single base away. This specimen comes from a study of blood T cells in healthy people across ages (dated by TCRdb to the mid-2010s). About the full investigation: In model experiments, template switching captured roughly one uniquely barcoded TCR beta cDNA molecule for every two T cells. To track age-related changes in TCR beta repertoire diversity, the study relied on deep sequencing normalized with unique cDNA molecular identifiers. Four age groups were formed from the donors: young (average roughly 16 years), middle-aged (roughly 38), aged (around 68) and long-lived (more than 75). To avoid experimental bias, donors of different ages were randomly spread across the sequencing lanes. The study analyzed two additional independent replicas of 1 million unique cDNA reads from the same blood draw for two donors, one aged 18 to 30 and one aged 80 or older. Summary of the overall study and its limitations: Compared with the aged group, more naive CD4+ T cells, fewer expanded clones and increased TCR diversity were shown by the long-lived group, suggesting age selection. Estimates of total diversity based on one million sequenced T cells were regarded as lower bounds and as underestimates. There was a strong correlation between observed TCR beta diversity and the percentage of naive T cells measured by flow cytometry. Because profiling used bulk unsorted PBMCs, naive and antigen-experienced compartments could not be compared conclusively. Observed TCR beta diversity per million T cells fell roughly linearly with age, and a significant reduction was already apparent by age around 40. The CMV infection status of donors was not known, potentially confounding age-related changes in expanded clonotypes.

Receptor libraries were prepared by 5' RACE. The instrument was an Illumina HiSeq 2500. The second PCR ran for roughly 6 to 11 cycles and used a J-beta primer mix along with a sample-barcoded 5' primer. A unique molecular identifier was introduced onto each TCR beta cDNA molecule by a template-switch 5' adaptor carrying 12 random nucleotides. At least 2.5 million CDR3-containing paired-end reads were obtained from each sample. First-strand cDNA was synthesized from all RNA with the Mint cDNA synthesis kit, primed by a TRBC-specific oligonucleotide. All cDNA was treated with uracil-DNA glycosylase and then went through a first 18-cycle PCR with the universal primers M1SS and BC2_uni_R. Per the original workflow: Each sample was normalized by randomly selecting 1 million high-quality reads, each carrying a distinct molecular identifier. Instead of being binned into consensus sequences, reads with shared molecular identifiers were discarded. CDR3 identification, clonotype clustering and error correction used MiTCR with a Q25 quality threshold and the strictest error-elimination algorithm. A nonparametric unseen species model with Euler transformation was used to estimate lower-bound total TCR beta diversity. The public sequencing data were trimmed at Q25 with fastp and processed into clonotypes with MiXCR by TCRdb, which kept only in-frame beta chains. Under each unique CDR3 protein, matching rows form one entry showing the most common genes and DNA. The V and J calls were not made by the authors but by TCRdb's processing. This sample has around 650,000 distinct CDR3 sequences in its table, and approximately 30% of those were observed once. Roughly 15% of the sample belongs to the ten largest clones.

Systemically healthy Caucasian individuals from Russia, approximately 39 in total and aged about 6 to 95 years, were included as donors. Each donor gave about 9.8 milliliters of peripheral blood, drawn into EDTA-treated Vacutainer tubes. Ficoll-Paque density-gradient centrifugation was used to isolate PBMCs, with at least 7 million per sample. Trizol reagent was used to extract total RNA from the PBMCs, yielding at least 5 micrograms per sample. For every donor, flow cytometry on a PBMC aliquot measured the percentage of naive CD45RAhigh/CD27high T cells. CDR1 and CDR2, looked up from the germline V gene, are SGDLS and YYNGEE. Inclusive of the bounding cysteine and phenylalanine, the CDR3 is 16 residues long. Only the CDR3 DNA is retained, 48 bases long and in frame from the first base. V gives up 0 bases and J gives up 0 bases, and the segment between their germline ends measures 13 bases.

Source material: blood. The chain couples TRBV9 to TRBJ2-7; perhaps TRBD1 is the D gene, with 6 bases matching. The TCR sequence derives from a woman of 80 years or more in good health. Donor details come from another sample of the same person, matched by shared clones. The CDR3 protein: CASSVGAGVSSYEQYF. In nucleotide form, the sequence is TGTGCCAGCAGCGTAGGGGCAGGGGTAAGCTCCTACGAGCAGTACTTC. Here the CDR3 is joined to the reference TRBV9 and TRBJ2-7 genes, and the full variable domain is: DSGVTQTPKHLITATGQRVTLRCSPRSGDLSVYWYQQSLDQGLQFLIQYYNGEERAKGNILERFSAQQFPDLHSELNLSSLELGDSALYFCASSVGAGVSSYEQYFGPGTRLTVT.